The next 5 T cell receptor beta chains were all read from a single sample in a study of post-analysis software for immune sequencing data. General observations from the study: There were about 5 TRBV segments more frequent in patients than controls, and TRBV5-6, TRBV5-1 and TRBV20-1 were among them.

Sequencing libraries made from TCR beta cDNA carried unique molecular identifiers. TCRdb itself ran the PCR reads through MiXCR, one entry per CDR3 protein. The sample includes some 450,000 distinct CDR3 sequences, less than 45% seen only once; the top ten take 12%. Which antigens these TCRs recognize remains unknown. Specimen: blood. The receptors shown here come from a girl aged 5-17 years with multiple sclerosis.

Only a few counts were recorded for this clonotype. The rearrangement uses TRBV5-1 and TRBJ2-7; TRBD2 aligns across 9 bases. Per the germline V gene, CDR1 is SGHRS and CDR2 is YFSETQ. V shed 7 bases, J shed 3 bases, and the junction held 11 bases outside the gene matches. This CDR3 comprises 15 residues. This CDR3 reads CASSEGTSWYYEQYF. The CDR3 DNA follows: TGCGCCAGCTCCGAGGGGACTAGCTGGTACTACGAGCAGTACTTC.

The chain uses TRBV27 and TRBJ2-7; D remains unclear. This CDR3 spans 13 amino acids. With 2 bases removed from V and 1 base from J, the gap between germline ends came to 6 bases. CDR1 and CDR2 (germline): MNHEY, SMNVEV (reference sequence). The CDR3 region has the DNA TGTGCCAGCAGTTTAACCCTTTCCTACGAGCAGTACTTC. This translates into CASSLTLSYEQYF.

There are a few counts of this clonotype. In DNA form, the CDR3 reads TGTGCCAGCAGCGTGAACAGTGGGGGATGGGCCTACGAGCAGTACTTC. Residues: CASSVNSGGWAYEQYF. V and J are TRBV13 and TRBJ2-7; either TRBD1 or TRBD2 may supply D (5 bases each). The CDR3 is 16 residues long. Germline-derived CDR1 and CDR2 are PRHDT and FYEKMQ (reference sequence). Trimming took 5 bases from V and 2 from J, leaving 19 bases between them.

V gene TRBV29-1 combines with J gene TRBJ2-7; the match to TRBD1 covers 8 bases. V shed 7 bases and J 2 bases; nucleotides not matched to a gene: 4. Germline assignment: CDR1 SQVTM and CDR2 ANQGSEA. This CDR3 region has 12 residues. The CDR3 DNA is TGCAGCGCGACAGGGGACACCTACGAGCAGTACTTC. Protein sequence: CSATGDTYEQYF.

This clonotype appeared a few times. This sequence joins TRBV5-1 and TRBJ2-5, with TRBD1 matching over 9 bases. With 0 bases clipped from V and 7 bases from J, the junction kept 7 bases outside the gene matches. The CDR3 loop spans 15 amino acids. Germline V gene sequence: CDR1 SGHRS, CDR2 YFSETQ. The DNA of the CDR3 is TGCGCCAGCAGCTTGGAAGGGACAGGGCTCGTGACCCAGTACTTC. Its translation is CASSLEGTGLVTQYF.